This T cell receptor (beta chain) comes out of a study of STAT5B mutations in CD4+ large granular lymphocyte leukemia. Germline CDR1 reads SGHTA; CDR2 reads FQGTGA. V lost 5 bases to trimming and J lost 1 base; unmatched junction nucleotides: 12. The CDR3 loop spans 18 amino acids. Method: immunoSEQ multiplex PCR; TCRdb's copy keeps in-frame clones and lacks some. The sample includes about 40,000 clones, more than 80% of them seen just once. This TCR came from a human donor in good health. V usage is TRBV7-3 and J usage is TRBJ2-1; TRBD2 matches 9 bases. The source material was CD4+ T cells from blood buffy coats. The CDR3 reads CASSPRGSGGPSYNEQFF. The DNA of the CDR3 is TGTGCCAGCAGCCCGAGGGGTAGCGGGGGTCCTTCCTACAATGAGCAGTTCTTC.